This T cell receptor (beta chain) is from a study of CD8 T cells in Susac syndrome. Reverse transcription of roughly 0.45 to 1 ug RNA was performed with random hexamers. TCRdb ran MiXCR on the immunoSEQ multiplex PCR reads and lists one entry per CDR3 protein. The sample lists 200,000 to 250,000 distinct CDR3 sequences; around 93% were seen once. TCR beta from blood CD8+ and CD4+ T cells was sequenced. Negative isolation yielded CD8+ and CD4+ T cells; FACS enriched TEMRA cells. Trimming removed 4 bases from V and 4 bases from J, with 11 bases in between. The germline CDR1 and CDR2 sequences are SQVTM and ANQGSEA. The CDR3 length is 13 residues.

The V call is TRBV29-1, the J call TRBJ1-5; the D gene is possibly TRBD1 (6 bases). This sequence was found in a human donor with multiple sclerosis. The specimen was CD4+ T cells from PBMCs. For the CDR3, the DNA is TGCAGCGTTGTTGACAGGAGTAATCAGCCCCAGCATTTT. Translation gives CSVVDRSNQPQHF.